The T cell receptor (beta chain) under discussion was sequenced for a study of beta chain features in type 1 diabetes. The V gene's germline CDR1 is LNHNV and CDR2 YYDKDF (reference sequence). The V gene lost 0 bases and the J gene lost 10 bases, with 7 bases spanning the gap. The CDR3 is made up of 12 amino acids. Of the isolated RNA, all was reverse transcribed, and so the sequenced material was expressed TCRB transcripts. Sequenced by immunoSEQ multiplex PCR; TCRdb stores in-frame clones only, minus some. The table lists hundreds of thousands of clones, around 8% of them singletons. This clone was seen at least ten times. The identical CDR3 is also encoded by other nucleotide sequences in the sample.

Sample: central memory CD4+ T cells from blood. V usage is TRBV15 and J usage is TRBJ2-1; no firm D call. The clonotype comes from a woman between 18 and 30 years old in good health. The CDR3 is CATSRERVEQFF. The CDR3 nucleotides read TGTGCCACCAGCAGAGAGCGAGTGGAGCAGTTCTTC. The whole variable domain, remainder taken from reference TRBV15 and TRBJ2-1, is DAMVIQNPRYQVTQFGKPVTLSCSQTLNHNVMYWYQQKSSQAPKLLFHYYDKDFNNEADTPDNFQSRRPNTSFCFLDIRSPGLGDTAMYLCATSRERVEQFFGPGTRLTVL.